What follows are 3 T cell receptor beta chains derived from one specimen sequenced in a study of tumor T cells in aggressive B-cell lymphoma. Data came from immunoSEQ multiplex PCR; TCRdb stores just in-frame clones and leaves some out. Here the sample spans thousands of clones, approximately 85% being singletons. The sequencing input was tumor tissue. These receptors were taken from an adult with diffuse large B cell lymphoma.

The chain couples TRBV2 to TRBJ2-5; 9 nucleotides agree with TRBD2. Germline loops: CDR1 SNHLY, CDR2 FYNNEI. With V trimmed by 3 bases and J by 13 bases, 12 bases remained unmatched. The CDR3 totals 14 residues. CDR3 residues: CASSEGLAGRFPYF. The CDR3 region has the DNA TGTGCCAGCAGTGAGGGGCTAGCGGGGAGGTTCCCGTACTTC.

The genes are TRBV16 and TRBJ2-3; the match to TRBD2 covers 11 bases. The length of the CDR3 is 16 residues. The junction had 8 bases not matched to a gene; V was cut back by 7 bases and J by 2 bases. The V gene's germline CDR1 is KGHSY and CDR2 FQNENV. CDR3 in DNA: TGTGCCAGCACCCCCGGGACTAGCGGATCCACAGATACGCAGTATTTT. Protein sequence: CASTPGTSGSTDTQYF.

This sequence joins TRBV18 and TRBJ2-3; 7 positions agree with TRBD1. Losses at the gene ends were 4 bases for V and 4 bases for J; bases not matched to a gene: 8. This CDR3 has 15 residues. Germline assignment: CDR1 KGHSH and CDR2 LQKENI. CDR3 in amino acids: CASSLTQGIPDTQYF. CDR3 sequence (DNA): TGTGCCAGCTCACTCACACAGGGGATCCCAGATACGCAGTATTTT.